This T cell receptor (beta chain) emerged from a study of blood T cell repertoires in COVID-19. Trimming took off 1 base at V and 5 bases at J, with 14 bases between the two ends. CDR1 is SGDLS, CDR2 YYNGEE, per germline. The CDR3 runs to 15 residues. Data came from immunoSEQ multiplex PCR; TCRdb stores just in-frame clones and leaves some out. Of nearly 300,000 clones listed, around 88% are singletons. The receptor was isolated from a woman in her thirties who had recovered from COVID-19. Sample: peripheral blood. The genes are TRBV9 and TRBJ2-3; D is possibly TRBD2 (5 bases). The CDR3 sequence is CASSVLPEAGDTQYF. Written as DNA, the CDR3 is TGTGCCAGCAGCGTATTACCGGAGGCGGGAGATACGCAGTATTTT.